The clone carrying this T cell receptor beta chain was recorded once. The data are from a study of T cell changes during pregnancy in multiple sclerosis. Produced via immunoSEQ multiplex PCR; TCRdb's table is partial and in-frame only. This sample yields roughly 38,000 clones, of which about nine tenths are seen a single time; approximately 0.47% belongs to the top ten. There are 16 residues in the CDR3. Germline V CDR1 and CDR2: SEHNR, FQNEAQ (reference sequence). V was cut by 0 bases and J by 0 bases, with 9 bases left in between. The origin of this receptor is a female donor in good health, enrolled as a control in a pregnancy study. The chain has TRBV7-9 and TRBJ1-3; a weak D match, TRBD1 (6 bases). Sequences were derived from CD4+ T cells from peripheral blood mononuclear cells, sampled in the second trimester of pregnancy. CDR3 sequence (DNA): TGTGCCAGCAGCTTAGCGGACAGTTTCTCTGGAAACACCATATATTTT. It specifies CASSLADSFSGNTIYF.